The clone carrying this T cell receptor (beta chain) was found once. The junction and the germline gene differ at one end; a read error may be behind it. The CDR3 extends over 9 amino acids. CDR1 and CDR2 from the germline V gene are LNHDA and SQIVND (reference sequence). This entry is derived from a study of blood T cell repertoires in COVID-19. Background on the study: The United States, Italy and Spain were the sources of the acute and convalescent COVID-19 samples. The analysed material was cDNA or gDNA that came from T cells, B-cell-depleted T cells, or PBMCs.

Authors' methods: Reference gene primer amplification in the assay estimated nucleated cell counts. Only in-frame clones appear in the TCRdb table, and some are missing; sequencing was by immunoSEQ multiplex PCR. V, J and clone size are those of that table, while D and trimming were read from the DNA. The sample records roughly 110,000 clones, around 88% being singletons. The chain links TRBV19 to TRBJ1-2, with a tentative D call TRBD1 (5 bases). This receptor was identified in a man aged 45 to 65 with active or convalescent COVID-19. Sequencing used peripheral blood. CDR3 bases: TGTGCCAGTAACAAATGGACATCGTTC. Its translation: CASNKWTSF.